This T cell receptor (beta chain) was retrieved from a study of human T cells and chemical hapten exposure. Study summary: Patch testing placed 0.01% DPC on the upper back, with readings at 6 days.

Worth noting for this clonotype: Its antigen is currently unknown.

Stated time point: pre-sensitization, week 0. Indicated treatment: therapeutic diphenylcyclopropenone sensitization with weekly scalp DPC. Alopecia patients, 18 to 70 years old and DPC-suitable, served as donors. CDR1 is ENHRY, CDR2 SYGVKD, per germline. The CDR3 contains 14 residues. The ends were cut back, 7 bases at V and 1 base at J, with 13 bases in the middle. Study-level results: Those TCRs sitting above 1 in 1000 frequency stayed the same with DPC sensitization.

MiXCR, applied by TCRdb to the RACE reads, yields one record per CDR3 protein. The sample records about 380,000 distinct CDR3 sequences, 5.1% being singletons. Sequenced here: whole blood, sampled in connection with sensitization to the hapten diphenylcyclopropenone (DPC). This sequence was found in a woman between 50 and 59 years old with alopecia areata. Some clones in this sample may be carry-over from other donors' samples. The V call is TRBV10-3, the J call TRBJ1-1, with D possibly matching TRBD1 (5 bases). CDR3 in DNA: TGTGCCATCATGCCAGGGAGTAGGAACACTGAAGCTTTCTTT. This sequence encodes CAIMPGSRNTEAFF.